The source of this TCR beta chain is a study of blood T cell repertoires in COVID-19 (dated by TCRdb to 2018 to 2020). With respect to the entire study: Collaborator samples came from the United States, Italy and Spain and covered acute and convalescent phases of COVID-19. The material from the prospective study consisted of cDNA or gDNA derived from T cells, B-cell-depleted T cells, or PBMCs. Subjects who had been exposed to COVID-19, were actively infected with it, or had recovered from it provided the deeply sampled blood TCRbeta repertoires that made up the dataset. A freely available public database, intended as a resource for researchers studying the immune response to SARS-CoV-2, is where the repertoires were released. Samples came from the ongoing ImmuneRACE study (first 160 participants) plus 1,254 subjects from 6 global collaborators. The sample metadata nearly always contained a de-identified subject ID, COVID-19 status, age in years and sex. Where available, HLA class I and class II types were taken from metadata supplied by the sample provider and were not determined by assay-based typing. Study-level results and caveats: Clinical and demographic metadata were provided uncurated, with the amount varying by source and participant.

A remark on this clone: Its antigen is not yet known. Base qualities are not provided; no much larger clone lies one nucleotide away.

As encoded in the germline V gene, CDR1 is MDHEN while CDR2 is SYDVKM. V loses 6 bases of germline sequence and J loses 11 bases, and the interval between the two ends is 16 bases. The CDR3 runs 13 amino acids, cysteine and phenylalanine included. CDR3 DNA is the only sequence kept; it has 39 bases, read in frame from the first base. The immunoSEQ Assay, a bias-controlled multiplex PCR, was used to amplify TCRbeta CDR3 regions from genomic DNA. The authors' pipeline ran thus. The number of nucleated cells in each sample was estimated from the amplification of reference gene primers within the assay. Sequence reads were collapsed and filtered to measure the absolute abundance of every unique TCRbeta CDR3 rearrangement. For each sample, productive Simpson clonality was calculated as the square root of Simpson's diversity index over productive rearrangements. TCRdb carries this immuneACCESS record with in-frame sequences only. Its versions omit some clonotypes, under half of them owing to an unresolved V gene in the studies checked, with the rest unexplained. The D gene and trimming were derived from the DNA, and the V and J assignments and clone size from that table. The sample table records more than 85,000 clones; 65% to 85% of these occur just once. Roughly 17% of the sample rests with the top ten.

Each collaborating institution followed its own protocols to collect whole blood in K2EDTA tubes. For TCRbeta analysis, collaborators shipped samples as frozen whole blood, isolated PBMCs, or DNA extracted from either of those sample types. The V gene is TRBV28 and the J gene is TRBJ1-4; perhaps TRBD1 is the D gene, with 6 bases matching. This receptor was identified in a woman aged 60 to 75 with acute or convalescent COVID-19. Material: peripheral blood. The CDR3 protein is CASRSIRGWKLFF. The DNA sequence is as follows: TGTGCCAGCAGATCGATCAGGGGTTGGAAACTGTTTTTT.